Below, one T cell receptor (beta chain) is given with its context. This clone has a single count. Its antigen remains undetermined. It has no much larger one-base neighbor in the sample; base qualities were not kept. This sample is drawn from a study of T cell responses to AZD1222 COVID-19 vaccine (dated by TCRdb to the early 2020s). Some background on the complete study: AZD1222 recipients with second doses at about 4 weeks or about 12 weeks were pooled, because spike-specific TCR depth and breadth did not differ between schedules. Trial participants were enrolled into age subgroups of 18-55, 56-69 and 70-plus years, which contained roughly 150, 30 and 60 TCR-sequenced participants, respectively. TCR sequencing covered roughly 230 trial participants: around 210 given two doses of AZD1222 and approximately 25 given two doses of MenACWY control vaccine. Study-wide conclusions, independent of this receptor: Participants were mostly white British, with more females than males. The authors suggested clonal diversity may have been underestimated. A significant rise in spike-specific TCR breadth and depth was observed after two AZD1222 doses relative to day 0 and relative to MenACWY recipients. The whole spike protein was spanned by vaccine-associated CD4 TCRs, and dominant responses were seen in regions 160-218 and 743-854. In the small 56-69-year group, the increase in depth fell short of significance, most likely because of low power. Conclusions about previously exposed vaccinees are limited, since just a handful of AZD1222 recipients were seropositive for SARS-CoV-2 at baseline. Because no samples from the day 14 peak response were available, repertoires could be characterized only after the peak T cell response. Reportedly, almost half of the unique spike-specific TCRs recognized epitopes lying outside the regions that are mutated in the B.1.351 and B.1.1.7 variants.

V and J are truncated by 7 bases and 5 bases respectively, leaving an intervening sequence of 16 bases. CDR1 and CDR2 are read off the germline V gene as SGHRS and YFSETQ. The CDR3 runs 14 amino acids, cysteine and phenylalanine included. The DNA shown is the 42-base CDR3, in frame from base 1. The sample's time point label, in plain terms: baseline before first vaccination. Vaccinee samples were obtained from the UK trials COV001 and COV002, which included a single-blind randomized controlled phase 2/3 trial of AZD1222 (ChAdOx1 nCoV-19) in healthy adults. For TCRbeta chain sequencing, PBMC samples were collected from trial participants at day 0 and at day 28 after the second dose. The CDR3 regions of human TCRbeta chains were analyzed by immunosequencing. Per the original workflow: TCRs in the repertoires were compared against a reference library of SARS-CoV-2-specific TCRs that had been generated with the MIRA antigen-specificity platform. Breadth meant the fraction of unique TCRs that were SARS-CoV-2-associated, whereas depth meant the fraction of total T cells that were SARS-CoV-2-associated. Using the MIRA data, each spike-specific TCR was mapped to the spike region that the TCR reacts to and placed in a CD4 or CD8 class. Log10-transformed breadth and depth values were compared by one-way ANOVA with Sidak's multiple comparisons tests. In TCRdb, the immuneACCESS table is reduced to in-frame sequences with V and J assigned. These tables do not hold every clone; where another copy was compared, an unresolved V gene accounts for under half, and the others remain unexplained. That table supplies the V and J calls and clone size; D and trimming were determined from the DNA. This sample has about 130,000 clones in its table, and 92% of those were observed once. Of the sample, around 1.9% falls within the top ten clones.

The material was peripheral blood, obtained on day 0 of AZD1222 vaccination. The sequence derives from an adult in good health. This chain is built from TRBV5-1 and TRBJ2-1, with the D gene call left open. This receptor carries the CDR3 CASSIGLNHNEQFF. In nucleotides, the sequence is TGCGCCAGCTCAATTGGCCTAAACCACAATGAGCAGTTCTTC. Reference TRBV5-1 and TRBJ2-1 proteins supply the regions before and after the CDR3; the full variable domain is: KAGVTQTPRYLIKTRGQQVTLSCSPISGHRSVSWYQQTPGQGLQFLFEYFSETQRNKGNFPGRFSGRQFSNSRSEMNVSTLELGDSALYLCASSIGLNHNEQFFGPGTRLTVL.